This TCR beta chain derives from a study of post-analysis software for immune sequencing data. About the study: The courses of disease that were included comprised relapsing-remitting, secondary progressive and progressive-relapsing multiple sclerosis.

Built from TCR beta cDNA, the libraries had unique molecular identifiers in them. The authors obtained roughly 550,000 cDNA molecules from roughly 1 to 10 million T cells. From the PCR reads, TCRdb called clonotypes with MiXCR, one entry per CDR3 protein. The sample consists of around 250,000 distinct CDR3 sequences, 35% to 45% of them appearing once. In its sample, this clonotype was seen a few times. Its antigen is still unknown. Trimming took 4 bases from V and 10 from J; bases not matched to a gene: 10. The CDR3 length is 14 residues. Germline-derived CDR1 and CDR2 are MNHEY and SVGAGI. Study-wide results and limits: Same-batch preparations were strongly co-clustered by F measure. Patients showed TRBV5-6, TRBV5-1 and TRBV20-1 among five TRBV segments more frequent than in controls. Compared against controls, patients with multiple sclerosis displayed significantly lower normalized Chao1 diversity.

This clonotype was sampled from a girl between 5 and 17 years old with multiple sclerosis. The chain combines TRBV6-5 with TRBJ1-1; 9 bases are shared with TRBD1. The material sequenced was blood. CDR3 sequence: CASSSPKNRGRAFF. CDR3 bases: TGTGCCAGCAGTTCGCCTAAAAACAGGGGGCGAGCTTTCTTT.